This paragraph reports one T cell receptor (beta chain). The ends lost 4 bases at V and 0 bases at J; junction bases unmatched: 6. The CDR3 runs 15 residues. Germline values: CDR1 SGDLS, CDR2 YYNGEE. This sample stems from a study of beta chain features in type 1 diabetes. Expressed TCRB transcripts were sequenced because the isolated RNA had all been reverse transcribed beforehand. Sequencing was performed with immunoSEQ multiplex PCR; in TCRdb, only in-frame clones are kept and a portion is missing. The repertoire holds about half a million clones, with about 32% as singletons. The sequence was collected from a man in his late teens or twenties in good health. Sequenced input: naive CD4+ T cells from blood. The genes are TRBV9 and TRBJ2-7; TRBD2 matches 8 bases. CDR3 amino acids: CASSKTSVSSYEQYF. The CDR3, as DNA: TGTGCCAGCAGCAAGACTAGCGTTAGCTCCTACGAGCAGTACTTC.